Shown below are 8 T cell receptor beta chains from a single sample sequenced in a study of T cell repertoires in cytomegalovirus infection. TCRdb re-called the reads through MiXCR, storing one row per CDR3 protein. Of roughly 500,000 distinct CDR3 sequences listed, 40% to 50% are singletons. Their specific antigens are unknown. The sequencing used cultured PBMCs, collected from culture after CMV antigen stimulation. The receptors here all came from a human donor in good health (CMV status not recorded). Some clones in this sample may be carry-over from other donors' samples.

This clonotype was detected a few times. The chain joins TRBV7-8 to TRBJ1-2; 8 nucleotides line up with TRBD1. Germline CDR1 is SGHVS and CDR2 is FQNEAQ. J was trimmed by 5 bases and V by 4 bases; bases with no gene match: 12. The CDR3 runs 16 residues. The CDR3 loop reads CASSSAGRQGNYGYTF. As DNA, the CDR3 is TGTGCCAGCAGCTCGGCGGGTCGACAGGGGAATTATGGCTACACCTTC.

The V and J genes are TRBV6-2 or TRBV6-3 and TRBJ1-1; the D is unclear. Trimming cost V 6 bases and J 4 bases, with 21 bases left between them. The CDR3 runs 16 residues. CDR1 and CDR2 (germline): MNHEY, SVGEGT. CDR3 in DNA: TGTGCCAGCAGCTTTCCGTCCCCCTCCGTTGCCACTGAAGCTTTCTTT. Protein sequence: CASSFPSPSVATEAFF.

This chain links TRBV20-1 with TRBJ1-4; D not certain. The ends were cut back, 3 bases at V and 8 bases at J, with 16 bases in the middle. Germline V gene data show CDR1 as DFQATT and CDR2 as SNEGSKA (reference sequence). The CDR3 has 14 residues. The CDR3 sequence: CSASPNKPWEKLFF. For the CDR3, the DNA is TGCAGTGCTAGCCCTAACAAGCCCTGGGAAAAACTGTTTTTT.

This clonotype turned up a few times. The V gene is TRBV12-3 or TRBV12-4, the J gene TRBJ1-4; the D is unclear. Trimming stripped 7 bases from V and 6 bases from J, with 12 bases between. CDR3 length: 13 amino acids. The CDR3 nucleotides read TGTGCCAGCACGTTAGGTTATGATGAAAAACTGTTTTTT. This codes for CASTLGYDEKLFF.

This chain joins TRBV25-1 and TRBJ2-1, with D unclear. The V gene lost 1 base and the J gene lost 10 bases, with 11 bases spanning the gap. The germline CDR1 and CDR2 sequences are MGHDK and SYGVNS. This CDR3 has 13 residues. In nucleotides, the CDR3 is TGTGCCAGCAGTGAATTAAATGGAGAGGAGCAGTTCTTC. Amino acid sequence: CASSELNGEEQFF.

CDR3 amino acids: CSATSLQGNGYTF. The CDR3 DNA reads as TGCAGTGCTACATCTCTACAGGGGAATGGCTACACCTTC. The chain has TRBV20-1 and TRBJ1-2, with 7 positions matching TRBD1. J gave up 6 bases and V 4 bases, and 8 bases lay outside the gene matches. CDR3 length: 13 residues. Germline CDR1 reads DFQATT; CDR2 reads SNEGSKA (reference sequence).

This clonotype occurred a few times. The genes are TRBV4-2 and TRBJ2-5, with 13 positions matching TRBD2. The CDR3 is 16 amino acids. The V gene's germline CDR1 is LGHNA and CDR2 YNFKEQ. V was pared by 4 bases and J by 5 bases, with 7 bases of the junction left unmatched. The CDR3 DNA reads TGTGCCAGCAGCCCCGGGACTAGCGGGGAGGGGGAGACCCAGTACTTC. Its protein product is CASSPGTSGEGETQYF.

The rearrangement links TRBV20-1 to TRBJ2-3; D is undetermined. This CDR3 is 15 amino acids long. Looked up from germline, CDR1 is DFQATT and CDR2 is SNEGSKA (reference sequence). Trimming took off 1 base at V and 7 bases at J, with 18 bases between the two ends. CDR3 loop: CSARGVYAYKYTQYF. Written as DNA, the CDR3 is TGCAGTGCTAGAGGTGTCTACGCCTACAAGTATACGCAGTATTTT.